A selection of T cell receptor beta chains follows, all from one sample in a study of CD8+ T cells in alopecia areata. Profiling relied on immunoSEQ multiplex PCR, and the TCRdb table lists in-frame clones only, not all of them. The data contain about 150,000 clones, 50% to 65% of them singletons. Sequencing was done on a sample of CD4+ T cells sorted from blood. These receptors came from a human donor in good health. The CDR3 runs from the conserved cysteine through the conserved F or W. The order of the fields is clone size, D gene, CDR3 length, V gene, J gene, CDR3 DNA, CDR3 protein. A D gene is named only where the DNA matches it firmly. Rows give clone size only sometimes, using once, few, many, or a class for an expanded clone.

clone size: NA
D gene: NA
CDR3 length: 14
V gene: TRBV4-1
J gene: TRBJ2-7
CDR3 DNA: TGCGCCAGCAGCAAGACAGCAATCTCCTACGAGCAGTACTTC
CDR3 protein: CASSKTAISYEQYF

clone size: NA
D gene: NA
CDR3 length: 14
V gene: TRBV6-6
J gene: TRBJ2-5
CDR3 DNA: TGTGCCACCCGATTTGGGGGGTACCAAGAGACCCAGTACTTC
CDR3 protein: CATRFGGYQETQYF

clone size: NA
D gene: TRBD2
CDR3 length: 14
V gene: TRBV9
J gene: TRBJ2-3
CDR3 DNA: TGTGCCAGCAGCGTACGGGGGGATACAGATACGCAGTATTTT
CDR3 protein: CASSVRGDTDTQYF

clone size: NA
D gene: NA
CDR3 length: 12
V gene: TRBV2
J gene: TRBJ2-5
CDR3 DNA: TGTGCCAGCCGTGGGGAACAAGAGACCCAGTACTTC
CDR3 protein: CASRGEQETQYF

clone size: NA
D gene: NA
CDR3 length: 14
V gene: TRBV29-1
J gene: TRBJ2-4
CDR3 DNA: TGCAGCGTTGAGGGGAATTGGGGCAAAAACATTCAGTACTTC
CDR3 protein: CSVEGNWGKNIQYF

clone size: NA
D gene: TRBD1
CDR3 length: 14
V gene: TRBV7-6
J gene: TRBJ2-7
CDR3 DNA: TGTGCCAGCAGCTCAACAGGGGGCTCAGAAGAGCAGTACTTC
CDR3 protein: CASSSTGGSEEQYF

clone size: NA
D gene: NA
CDR3 length: 11
V gene: TRBV20-1
J gene: TRBJ1-4
CDR3 DNA: TGCAGTGCTTACTATTTGGAAAAACTGTTTTTT
CDR3 protein: CSAYYLEKLFF

clone size: few
D gene: NA
CDR3 length: 11
V gene: TRBV6-6
J gene: TRBJ2-7
CDR3 DNA: TGTGCCAGCAAGGAATCCTACGAGCAGTACTTC
CDR3 protein: CASKESYEQYF

clone size: NA
D gene: NA
CDR3 length: 13
V gene: TRBV7-3
J gene: TRBJ2-1
CDR3 DNA: TGTGCCAGCAGTTGGACTGGGTACAATGAGCAGTTCTTC
CDR3 protein: CASSWTGYNEQFF

clone size: NA
D gene: NA
CDR3 length: 17
V gene: TRBV18
J gene: TRBJ2-5
CDR3 DNA: TGTGCCAGCTCACCACGGTTACTTAGCGAGGACCAAGAGACCCAGTACTTC
CDR3 protein: CASSPRLLSEDQETQYF

clone size: NA
D gene: NA
CDR3 length: 13
V gene: TRBV5-4
J gene: TRBJ1-2
CDR3 DNA: TGTGCCAGCAGCCACCAGTGGAACTATGGCTACACCTTC
CDR3 protein: CASSHQWNYGYTF

clone size: NA
D gene: TRBD1
CDR3 length: 17
V gene: TRBV11-3
J gene: TRBJ2-1
CDR3 DNA: TGTGCCAGCAGCTCTCGACAGGGGGCGAGGTCCTACAATGAGCAGTTCTTC
CDR3 protein: CASSSRQGARSYNEQFF

clone size: NA
D gene: NA
CDR3 length: 15
V gene: TRBV30
J gene: TRBJ1-3
CDR3 DNA: TGTGCCTGGAGTGTGCAGGGACTCTCTGGAAACACCATATATTTT
CDR3 protein: CAWSVQGLSGNTIYF

clone size: NA
D gene: NA
CDR3 length: 13
V gene: TRBV10-1
J gene: TRBJ1-5
CDR3 DNA: TGCGCCACCTCAGCCGGCCCCAATCAGCCCCAGCATTTT
CDR3 protein: CATSAGPNQPQHF

clone size: NA
D gene: NA
CDR3 length: 14
V gene: TRBV29-1
J gene: TRBJ1-2
CDR3 DNA: TGCAGCGTTCCGGAACACAGGAGAAACTATGGCTACACCTTC
CDR3 protein: CSVPEHRRNYGYTF

clone size: NA
D gene: NA
CDR3 length: 17
V gene: TRBV7-8
J gene: TRBJ1-4
CDR3 DNA: TGTGCCAGCAGCTTAGGGCCGAGAATTGCAACTAATGAAAAACTGTTTTTT
CDR3 protein: CASSLGPRIATNEKLFF

clone size: NA
D gene: TRBD2
CDR3 length: 15
V gene: TRBV28
J gene: TRBJ2-1
CDR3 DNA: TGTGCCAGCAGTATAGCGGGAGGGCCCCACAATGAGCAGTTCTTC
CDR3 protein: CASSIAGGPHNEQFF

clone size: NA
D gene: NA
CDR3 length: 13
V gene: TRBV2
J gene: TRBJ1-1
CDR3 DNA: TGTGCCAGCGCCCGGGGTATGAACACTGAAGCTTTCTTT
CDR3 protein: CASARGMNTEAFF

clone size: few
D gene: NA
CDR3 length: 14
V gene: TRBV30
J gene: TRBJ2-1
CDR3 DNA: TGTGCCTGGAGTGCCAGAGTTCCCTACAATGAGCAGTTCTTC
CDR3 protein: CAWSARVPYNEQFF

clone size: NA
D gene: NA
CDR3 length: 13
V gene: TRBV25-1
J gene: TRBJ2-4
CDR3 DNA: TGTGCCTCAGCCCCTATAGCCAAAAACATTCAGTACTTC
CDR3 protein: CASAPIAKNIQYF

clone size: NA
D gene: NA
CDR3 length: 15
V gene: TRBV5-6
J gene: TRBJ2-6
CDR3 DNA: TGTGCCAGCAGAATCAAGGGGGCTGGGGCCAACGTCCTGACTTTC
CDR3 protein: CASRIKGAGANVLTF

clone size: NA
D gene: NA
CDR3 length: 13
V gene: TRBV10-3
J gene: TRBJ2-7
CDR3 DNA: TGTGCCATCAGTGAGAGGGGATCCTACGAGCAGTACTTC
CDR3 protein: CAISERGSYEQYF

clone size: few
D gene: NA
CDR3 length: 15
V gene: TRBV2
J gene: TRBJ2-5
CDR3 DNA: TGTGCCAGCCTCCTGCGCGAGACATCCCAAGAGACCCAGTACTTC
CDR3 protein: CASLLRETSQETQYF

clone size: few
D gene: NA
CDR3 length: 10
V gene: TRBV6-1
J gene: TRBJ2-2
CDR3 DNA: TGTGCCAGCAGAACCGGGGAGCTGTTTTTT
CDR3 protein: CASRTGELFF

clone size: NA
D gene: NA
CDR3 length: 13
V gene: TRBV7-6
J gene: TRBJ2-5
CDR3 DNA: TGTGCCAGCAGCGGACCCGAGGGAGAGACCCAGTACTTC
CDR3 protein: CASSGPEGETQYF

clone size: few
D gene: TRBD2
CDR3 length: 15
V gene: TRBV9
J gene: TRBJ2-1
CDR3 DNA: TGTGCCAGCAGCGTCTTAGCGGGAGGGTACAATGAGCAGTTCTTC
CDR3 protein: CASSVLAGGYNEQFF

clone size: NA
D gene: NA
CDR3 length: 8
V gene: TRBV30
J gene: TRBJ1-1
CDR3 DNA: TGTGCCTGGAGTGTGTGGAGATTT
CDR3 protein: CAWSVWRF

clone size: NA
D gene: NA
CDR3 length: 13
V gene: TRBV18
J gene: TRBJ2-5
CDR3 DNA: TGTGCCAGCTCAAATTCCCCGACGGAGACCCAGTACTTC
CDR3 protein: CASSNSPTETQYF

clone size: NA
D gene: NA
CDR3 length: 16
V gene: TRBV2
J gene: TRBJ2-1
CDR3 DNA: TGTGCCAGCAGCGGAAGGGGGGCCCCTCGCTACAATGAGCAGTTCTTC
CDR3 protein: CASSGRGAPRYNEQFF

clone size: NA
D gene: NA
CDR3 length: 13
V gene: TRBV4-1
J gene: TRBJ2-5
CDR3 DNA: TGCGCCAGCAGCCAGCGGGGTCAAGAGACCCAGTACTTC
CDR3 protein: CASSQRGQETQYF

clone size: few
D gene: NA
CDR3 length: 13
V gene: TRBV5-1
J gene: TRBJ2-5
CDR3 DNA: TGCGCCAGCAGCTTGGAGGAGTGGGGGACCCAGTACTTC
CDR3 protein: CASSLEEWGTQYF

clone size: NA
D gene: TRBD2
CDR3 length: 15
V gene: TRBV4-2
J gene: TRBJ2-1
CDR3 DNA: TGTGCCAGCAGCCAAGATACGGGAGGGGTTAATGAGCAGTTCTTC
CDR3 protein: CASSQDTGGVNEQFF

clone size: few
D gene: NA
CDR3 length: 14
V gene: TRBV27
J gene: TRBJ2-2
CDR3 DNA: TGTGCCAGCAGTTTATGGTTAGGAACCGGGGAGCTGTTTTTT
CDR3 protein: CASSLWLGTGELFF

clone size: NA
D gene: NA
CDR3 length: 11
V gene: TRBV2
J gene: TRBJ1-4
CDR3 DNA: TGTGCCAGCAGCGGTTATGAAAAACTGTTTTTT
CDR3 protein: CASSGYEKLFF

clone size: NA
D gene: NA
CDR3 length: 13
V gene: TRBV30
J gene: TRBJ2-4
CDR3 DNA: TGTGCCTGGAGTGTTTTAGAGAGAAACATTCAGTACTTC
CDR3 protein: CAWSVLERNIQYF

clone size: few
D gene: TRBD2
CDR3 length: 17
V gene: TRBV27
J gene: TRBJ2-5
CDR3 DNA: TGTGCCAGCAGTTCCAGGACTAGCGGGAGAGTGGTGGAGACCCAGTACTTC
CDR3 protein: CASSSRTSGRVVETQYF

clone size: NA
D gene: TRBD1
CDR3 length: 15
V gene: TRBV2
J gene: TRBJ1-4
CDR3 DNA: TGTGCCAGCAGTGTCGGCCAGGGGGAGGTTGAAAAACTGTTTTTT
CDR3 protein: CASSVGQGEVEKLFF

clone size: NA
D gene: NA
CDR3 length: 16
V gene: TRBV10-3
J gene: TRBJ2-4
CDR3 DNA: TGTGCCATCAGTGAGTCTGTTGGGGTGAGCCCTGTAATTCAGTACTTC
CDR3 protein: CAISESVGVSPVIQYF

clone size: NA
D gene: TRBD2
CDR3 length: 16
V gene: TRBV9
J gene: TRBJ2-7
CDR3 DNA: TGTGCCAGCAGCGACTCCGGGACTAGCGACTCCTACGAGCAGTACTTC
CDR3 protein: CASSDSGTSDSYEQYF

clone size: NA
D gene: NA
CDR3 length: 14
V gene: TRBV6-4
J gene: TRBJ1-1
CDR3 DNA: TGTGCCAGCAGTGTTAGGGGAGGTGGGACTGAAGCTTTCTTT
CDR3 protein: CASSVRGGGTEAFF

clone size: few
D gene: TRBD2
CDR3 length: 15
V gene: TRBV28
J gene: TRBJ2-7
CDR3 DNA: TGTGCCAGCATCCCAGGAACTAGCGGAAAGTACGAGCAGTACTTC
CDR3 protein: CASIPGTSGKYEQYF

clone size: NA
D gene: NA
CDR3 length: 13
V gene: TRBV25-1
J gene: TRBJ1-1
CDR3 DNA: TGTGCCAGCAAATATGGGGCGAACACTGAAGCTTTCTTT
CDR3 protein: CASKYGANTEAFF

clone size: NA
D gene: TRBD2
CDR3 length: 16
V gene: TRBV7-9
J gene: TRBJ2-3
CDR3 DNA: TGTGCCAGCAGCCCGAAGGCAGCGGGAGGGGCAGATACGCAGTATTTT
CDR3 protein: CASSPKAAGGADTQYF

clone size: NA
D gene: TRBD1
CDR3 length: 16
V gene: TRBV27
J gene: TRBJ2-3
CDR3 DNA: TGTGCCAGCAGTTTAAGGAGGACAGGGCACACAGATACGCAGTATTTT
CDR3 protein: CASSLRRTGHTDTQYF

clone size: NA
D gene: TRBD2
CDR3 length: 15
V gene: TRBV30
J gene: TRBJ2-2
CDR3 DNA: TGTGCCTGGAGTGTAGTACTAGCGGGCACCGGGGAGCTGTTTTTT
CDR3 protein: CAWSVVLAGTGELFF

clone size: NA
D gene: NA
CDR3 length: 14
V gene: TRBV18
J gene: TRBJ1-1
CDR3 DNA: TGTGCCAGCTCAGCCACCCATGGGGACACTGAAGCTTTCTTT
CDR3 protein: CASSATHGDTEAFF

clone size: NA
D gene: NA
CDR3 length: 15
V gene: TRBV30
J gene: TRBJ1-4
CDR3 DNA: TGTGCCTGGAGTTACTTGGGGGCGCGTAATGAAAAACTGTTTTTT
CDR3 protein: CAWSYLGARNEKLFF

clone size: many
D gene: NA
CDR3 length: 13
V gene: TRBV10-3
J gene: TRBJ2-3
CDR3 DNA: TGTGCCATCAGGGGATCTACCACAGATACGCAGTATTTT
CDR3 protein: CAIRGSTTDTQYF

clone size: NA
D gene: TRBD2
CDR3 length: 15
V gene: TRBV14
J gene: TRBJ2-7
CDR3 DNA: TGTGCCAGCAGACCCCGGGGAGGGTACATCTACGAGCAGTACTTC
CDR3 protein: CASRPRGGYIYEQYF